This T cell receptor beta chain was obtained from a study of PD-L1 blockade in urothelial cancer. About the study: Bladder-origin urothelial cancer in males covered about 90% of the roughly 30 patients. Blood drawn 3 weeks (second dose) and 6 weeks after treatment start was analyzed.

Documented time point: pretreatment peripheral blood. CDR3 length: 15 residues. The V and J ends lost 0 bases and 5 bases, in that order; junction bases with no gene match: 7. Per the germline V gene, CDR1 is SGHRS and CDR2 is YFSETQ. The repertoire was sequenced with immunoSEQ multiplex PCR; TCRdb's copy has only in-frame clones and lacks some. The sample lists about 47,000 clones, more than 75% occurring once. The sequences come from PBMCs, collected around atezolizumab (anti-PD-L1) treatment. The receptor comes from a man aged 45 to 65 with urothelial cancer. The chain uses TRBV5-1 and TRBJ2-5; 7 positions agree with TRBD1. CDR3 amino acids: CASSLGGQPTETQYF. CDR3 DNA: TGCGCCAGCAGCTTGGGGGGACAGCCAACGGAGACCCAGTACTTC.